Below, 11 T cell receptor beta chains from the same sample are listed, as sequenced in a study of response to subunit inactivated influenza vaccine. One entry per CDR3 protein results from TCRdb running MiXCR on the RT-PCR reads. This table has roughly 650,000 distinct CDR3 sequences, 15% to 18% appearing once. The sample was PBMCs from blood, taken 11 to 12 days after vaccination. These receptors came from a man aged 45-65 years who received an inactivated influenza vaccine.

This clonotype was detected ten times or more. The chain carries TRBV9 and TRBJ2-7, with 8 nucleotides matching TRBD2. V was pared by 0 bases and J by 6 bases, with 5 bases of the junction left unmatched. This CDR3 region has 14 residues. Germline V gene data show CDR1 as SGDLS and CDR2 as YYNGEE. CDR3 loop: CASSVDGRAVEQYF. CDR3 bases: TGTGCCAGCAGCGTAGACGGGAGGGCCGTCGAGCAGTACTTC.

This chain joins TRBV7-2 and TRBJ2-1; 7 nucleotides align to TRBD1. CDR3 size: 14 residues. V was pared by 4 bases and J by 6 bases, with 6 bases of the junction left unmatched. Germline CDR1 reads SGHTA; CDR2 reads FQGNSA. This CDR3 reads CASSWDRNTNEQFF. The CDR3 DNA sequence: TGTGCCAGCAGCTGGGACAGAAATACCAATGAGCAGTTCTTC.

This clonotype occurred many times. This sequence joins TRBV29-1 and TRBJ2-4, with D perhaps matching TRBD1 (6 bases). The CDR3 sequence is 14 residues long. Germline V CDR1 and CDR2: SQVTM, ANQGSEA. Trimming left V 3 bases short and J 6 bases short, with 15 bases between. The CDR3 DNA sequence: TGCAGCGTTGATGGGCTACAGGGCTCAAACATTCAGTACTTC. Protein: CSVDGLQGSNIQYF.

This clonotype has only a few counts. J is TRBJ2-7 and V is TRBV7-2; perhaps TRBD1 as D (6 bases). Germline V CDR1 and CDR2: SGHTA, FQGNSA. This CDR3 has 14 residues. The germline V and J ends were trimmed by 7 bases and 3 bases, with 16 bases remaining between them. CDR3: CASTPGDILYEQYF. The CDR3, as DNA: TGTGCCAGCACCCCAGGGGACATCCTCTACGAGCAGTACTTC. Based on the CDR3 plus reference TRBV7-2 and TRBJ2-7, the full variable domain is GAGVSQSPSNKVTEKGKDVELRCDPISGHTALYWYRQSLGQGLEFLIYFQGNSAPDKSGLPSDRFSAERTGGSVSTLTIQRTQQEDSAVYLCASTPGDILYEQYFGPGTRLTVT.

In its sample, this clonotype was seen many times. This chain uses TRBV20-1 with TRBJ2-5; 7 bases align to TRBD1. The germline V gene encodes CDR1 DFQATT and CDR2 SNEGSKA (reference sequence). This CDR3 comprises 16 residues. The V and J ends lost 3 bases and 5 bases, in that order; junction bases with no gene match: 15. CDR3 in amino acids: CSASSERQGVGETQYF. The CDR3, as DNA: TGCAGTGCTAGTAGTGAACGACAGGGAGTGGGGGAGACCCAGTACTTC.

This chain connects TRBV2 to TRBJ1-4, with D uncertain. Germline CDR1 is SNHLY and CDR2 is FYNNEI. V was trimmed by 10 bases and J by 0 bases, leaving 9 bases between them. This CDR3 spans 13 amino acids. CDR3 in amino acids: CATIPATNEKLFF. CDR3 DNA: TGTGCCACCATTCCTGCAACTAATGAAAAACTGTTTTTT. Supplemented by reference TRBV2 and TRBJ1-4, the full variable domain reads EPEVTQTPSHQVTQMGQEVILRCVPISNHLYFYWYRQILGQKVEFLVSFYNNEISEKSEIFDDQFSVERPDGSNFTLKIRSTKLEDSAMYFCATIPATNEKLFFGSGTQLSVL.

The CDR3 sequence is CASSLGASGGGFPYNEQFF. CDR3 nucleotide sequence: TGTGCCAGCAGCTTAGGGGCTAGCGGGGGAGGATTCCCCTACAATGAGCAGTTCTTC. The chain uses TRBV11-2 and TRBJ2-1; 10 bases line up with TRBD2. V shed 1 base and J 2 bases; nucleotides not matched to a gene: 11. The germline gives CDR1 SGHAT, CDR2 FQNNGV. This CDR3 comprises 19 residues. The entire variable domain, with the rest obtained from reference TRBV11-2 and TRBJ2-1, is as follows: EAGVAQSPRYKIIEKRQSVAFWCNPISGHATLYWYQQILGQGPKLLIQFQNNGVVDDSQLPKDRFSAERLKGVDSTLKIQPAKLEDSAVYLCASSLGASGGGFPYNEQFFGPGTRLTVL.

The chain couples TRBV12-3 or TRBV12-4 to TRBJ2-1; no clear D. The CDR3 totals 13 residues. V gave up 3 bases and J gave up 4 bases, with 7 bases separating them. In nucleotides, the CDR3 is TGTGCCAGCAGTTTGATACTATACAATGAGCAGTTCTTC. Translating it yields CASSLILYNEQFF.

This chain joins TRBV12-3 or TRBV12-4 and TRBJ2-5; 7 nucleotides line up with TRBD1. The CDR3 loop spans 15 amino acids. Losses at the gene ends were 4 bases for V and 1 base for J; bases not matched to a gene: 6. The CDR3 bases are TGTGCCAGCAGTTCCGCAAGGGACAGCCAAGAGACCCAGTACTTC. Translating gives CASSSARDSQETQYF.

This clonotype was counted a few times. The V call is TRBV4-2, the J call TRBJ1-1; perhaps TRBD1 as D (5 bases). Germline V lookup: CDR1 LGHNA, CDR2 YNFKEQ. CDR3 length: 14 amino acids. Trimming removed 4 bases from V and 1 base from J, with 10 bases in between. The CDR3 DNA sequence: TGTGCCAGCAGCCTAGGAGGGGAGAACACTGAAGCTTTCTTT. This codes for CASSLGGENTEAFF.

This clonotype has only a few counts. CDR3 sequence (DNA): TGTGCCAGCAGCTACCGCCTGCCCTATTCACCCCTCCACTTT. As protein: CASSYRLPYSPLHF. The genes are TRBV7-2 and TRBJ1-6, with no clear D. Deletions cut 4 bases from V and 8 bases from J, with 12 bases between. This CDR3 has 14 residues. CDR1 is SGHTA and CDR2 is FQGNSA in the germline V gene.